Each of the 7 T cell receptor beta chains below was sequenced from the same sample in a study of blood T cell repertoires in COVID-19. Data came from immunoSEQ multiplex PCR; TCRdb stores just in-frame clones and leaves some out. The table lists roughly 250,000 clones, 90% of them singletons, with roughly 3.9% in the top ten. Sequenced: peripheral blood. The receptors derive from a woman in her thirties or forties with acute or convalescent COVID-19.

In this sample, this clone turned up once. CDR3 in amino acids: CASSSSPTGVGGVNQPQHF. CDR3 nucleotide sequence: TGTGCCAGCAGCTCCAGCCCGACAGGGGTGGGGGGGGTCAATCAGCCCCAGCATTTT. The rearrangement joins TRBV5-8 to TRBJ1-5; 8 nucleotides agree with TRBD1. Trimming cost V 3 bases and J 3 bases; bases outside gene matches: 17. The CDR3 runs 19 residues. Germline-derived CDR1 and CDR2 are SGHTS and YDEGEE.

The chain uses TRBV9 and TRBJ1-4; the D is unclear. Germline V lookup: CDR1 SGDLS, CDR2 YYNGEE. The V gene lost 3 bases and the J gene lost 3 bases, with 9 bases spanning the gap. The CDR3 sequence is 14 residues long. CDR3 nucleotide sequence: TGTGCCAGCAGCGGCAGACTATCTAATGAAAAACTGTTTTTT. Protein product: CASSGRLSNEKLFF.

The chain employs TRBV12-3 or TRBV12-4 and TRBJ1-1; 7 nucleotides line up with TRBD1. This CDR3 comprises 13 residues. V trimming: 6 bases; J trimming: 4 bases; junction bases outside the gene matches: 5. In DNA form, the CDR3 reads TGTGCCAGCAGCCCACACAGGGGCACTGAAGCTTTCTTT. It translates to CASSPHRGTEAFF.

The V call is TRBV4-1, the J call TRBJ2-3; TRBD2 aligns across 11 bases. V lost 4 bases to trimming and J lost 0 bases; unmatched junction nucleotides: 3. The CDR3 has 16 amino acids. CDR1 is MGHRA and CDR2 is YSYEKL in the germline V gene. CDR3 nucleotide sequence: TGCGCCAGCAGCCCTCTAGCGGGGGGCAGCACAGATACGCAGTATTTT. It specifies CASSPLAGGSTDTQYF.

The chain recombines TRBV5-5 with TRBJ1-2; D is possibly TRBD1 (6 bases). CDR1 and CDR2 (germline): SGHKS, YYEKEE (reference sequence). This CDR3 is built from 15 residues. V was trimmed by 5 bases and J by 0 bases, leaving 14 bases between them. The CDR3, as DNA: TGTGCCAGCAGTGCCTCTGCAGGGGCTAACTATGGCTACACCTTC. Amino acid sequence: CASSASAGANYGYTF.

This chain links TRBV2 with TRBJ2-3; D gene unclear. The germline V gene encodes CDR1 SNHLY and CDR2 FYNNEI. The CDR3 is 12 amino acids. V lost 3 bases to trimming and J lost 7 bases, with 8 bases between them. In nucleotides, the CDR3 is TGTGCCAGCAGTGAGTCCTATTATACGCAGTATTTT. This encodes CASSESYYTQYF.

The rearrangement joins TRBV5-6 to TRBJ1-1; a possible D gene is TRBD1 (6 bases). The CDR3 contains 15 residues. Trimming left V 4 bases short and J 11 bases short, with 24 bases between. The germline CDR1 and CDR2 sequences are SGHDT and YYEEEE. CDR3 loop: CASSQKTGSWVSAFF. CDR3 DNA: TGTGCCAGCAGCCAAAAGACAGGATCTTGGGTCTCGGCTTTCTTT.